Below, 30 T cell receptor beta chains from the same sample are listed, as sequenced in a study of breast tumors, draining lymph nodes, adjacent tissues. MiXCR, run by TCRdb on the multiplex PCR reads, gives a single entry per CDR3 protein. Of around 150,000 distinct CDR3 sequences listed, about a fifth are singletons. Axillary draining lymph nodes of breast cancer patients supplied the node samples. The sample was axillary lymph node tissue. Source of these receptors: a female donor with breast cancer. Some clones in this sample may be carry-over from other donors' samples.

This clonotype was seen ten or more times. This sequence joins TRBV7-9 and TRBJ2-7; 13 nucleotides match TRBD2. V dropped 1 base and J dropped 4; count of bases not matched to a gene: 1. The CDR3 runs 15 residues. In germline, CDR1 is SEHNR, CDR2 FQNEAQ (reference sequence). CDR3 coding DNA: TGTGCCAGCAGCTTAGGGACTAGCGGGAGATACGAGCAGTACTTC. Translation gives CASSLGTSGRYEQYF.

This clonotype came up many times. V usage is TRBV6-5 and J usage is TRBJ2-7; TRBD1 or TRBD2 may be the D gene (5 bases each). This CDR3 contains 13 residues. The V end was cut by 4 bases, the J end by 6 bases, with 13 bases between. Germline CDR1 reads MNHEY; CDR2 reads SVGAGI. CDR3 loop: CASSSGTPGEQYF. The CDR3 nucleotides read TGTGCCAGCAGTTCCGGGACCCCTGGCGAGCAGTACTTC.

In its sample, this clonotype was seen a few times. The gene calls are TRBV7-2 and TRBJ2-7; TRBD2 matches at 11 bases. CDR1 and CDR2 from the germline V gene are SGHTA and FQGNSA. Unmatched junction bases numbered 4, after V lost 4 bases and J lost 2 bases. The CDR3 extends over 15 amino acids. CDR3 nucleotides: TGTGCCAGCAGCTGGGGACTAGCGGCCACCTACGAGCAGTACTTC. This sequence encodes CASSWGLAATYEQYF.

This clonotype appeared many times. This chain uses TRBV7-9 with TRBJ1-4; TRBD1 is a possible D gene (6 bases). CDR1 SEHNR and CDR2 FQNEAQ come from the germline V gene (reference sequence). V gave up 5 bases and J gave up 3 bases, with 7 bases separating them. CDR3 length: 13 residues. This chain's CDR3 is CASSPGANEKLFF. CDR3 nucleotides: TGTGCCAGCAGCCCAGGGGCTAATGAAAAACTGTTTTTT.

This clonotype was recorded at least ten times. The CDR3 DNA reads TGTGCCAGCGGTCCCCAGGGGGCTGGGGCCAACGTCCTGACTTTC. Translation gives CASGPQGAGANVLTF. The chain uses TRBV6-5 and TRBJ2-6, with 7 positions matching TRBD1. The CDR3 has 15 residues. V was clipped by 8 bases and J by 2 bases; unmatched bases: 6. In germline, CDR1 is MNHEY, CDR2 SVGAGI.

This clonotype was counted at least ten times. The genes are TRBV20-1 and TRBJ1-6; weak D call: TRBD1 (5 bases). Germline V CDR1 and CDR2: DFQATT, SNEGSKA (reference sequence). There are 15 residues in the CDR3. V was shortened by 4 bases and J by 10 bases, with 20 bases between the two germline ends. The CDR3 reads CSAKGQTLVLSPLHF. The CDR3 region has the DNA TGCAGTGCTAAGGGGCAGACACTCGTATTGTCACCCCTCCACTTT.

This clonotype occurred many times. The rearrangement joins TRBV19 to TRBJ2-1; 12 bases agree with TRBD2. Trimming took 3 bases from V and 3 from J; bases not matched to a gene: 12. Germline V lookup: CDR1 LNHDA, CDR2 SQIVND (reference sequence). The CDR3 length is 19 residues. The chain's CDR3 is CASSIRLAGGGRFYNEQFF. CDR3 DNA sequence: TGTGCCAGTAGTATCCGGCTAGCGGGAGGGGGGCGGTTCTACAATGAGCAGTTCTTC.

This chain links TRBV19 with TRBJ2-1, with TRBD2 matching 8 bases. V lost 9 bases and J lost 2; bases outside the gene matches: 9. CDR1 and CDR2 (germline): LNHDA, SQIVND (reference sequence). This CDR3 region has 15 residues. CDR3 amino acids: CASAKLAGTYNEQFF. CDR3 DNA: TGTGCCAGCGCAAAATTAGCGGGAACCTACAATGAGCAGTTCTTC.

Only one count was recorded for this clonotype. J is TRBJ1-1 and V is TRBV7-9; D is unclear. V lost 1 base and J 1 base, leaving 1 base between the germline ends. CDR1 is SEHNR, CDR2 FQNEAQ, per germline (reference sequence). The CDR3 contains 12 residues. The CDR3 DNA sequence: TGTGCCAGCAGCTTAGAGAACACTGAAGCTTTCTTT. This translates into CASSLENTEAFF. The full variable domain, its missing parts supplied by reference TRBV7-9 and TRBJ1-1, is DTGVSQNPRHKITKRGQNVTFRCDPISEHNRLYWYRQTLGQGPEFLTYFQNEAQLEKSRLLSDRFSAERPKGSFSTLEIQRTEQGDSAMYLCASSLENTEAFFGQGTRLTVV.

This clonotype was counted at least ten times. This chain joins TRBV6-5 and TRBJ1-6; perhaps TRBD1 as D (5 bases). The CDR3 has 15 residues. Germline V gene sequence: CDR1 MNHEY, CDR2 SVGAGI. Trimming cost V 2 bases and J 2 bases, with 7 bases left between them. Written as DNA, the CDR3 is TGTGCCAGCAGTTACGACAGCACCTATAATTCACCCCTCCACTTT. This sequence encodes CASSYDSTYNSPLHF.

Only a few counts were recorded for this clonotype. The chain has TRBV19 and TRBJ2-5; 8 positions match TRBD1. The CDR3 is made up of 15 amino acids. Germline assignment: CDR1 LNHDA and CDR2 SQIVND (reference sequence). V was clipped by 3 bases and J by 5 bases; unmatched bases: 8. The CDR3 protein is CASSIGQGAEETQYF. For the CDR3, the DNA is TGTGCCAGTAGTATCGGGCAGGGGGCGGAGGAGACCCAGTACTTC. Together with reference TRBV19 and TRBJ2-5, the CDR3 gives the full variable domain: DGGITQSPKYLFRKEGQNVTLSCEQNLNHDAMYWYRQDPGQGLRLIYYSQIVNDFQKGDIAEGYSVSREKKESFPLTVTSAQKNPTAFYLCASSIGQGAEETQYFGPGTRLLVL.

This clonotype was recorded many times. This chain uses TRBV19 with TRBJ2-1; the match to TRBD2 covers 7 bases. This CDR3 has 16 amino acids. V gave up 5 bases and J gave up 7 bases; unmatched junction bases: 14. Germline V gene lookup returns CDR1 LNHDA and CDR2 SQIVND (reference sequence). CDR3 protein: CASSSSLGGWGNEQFF. The DNA for the CDR3 is TGTGCCAGTAGTTCAAGCTTGGGGGGGTGGGGGAATGAGCAGTTCTTC.

The J gene is TRBJ2-2, the V gene TRBV28, with 7 bases lining up with TRBD1. The germline V gene has CDR1 MDHEN and CDR2 SYDVKM. V was clipped by 5 bases and J by 6 bases; unmatched bases: 12. The CDR3 totals 16 residues. The CDR3: CASSPPRGLAPGELFF. The CDR3 DNA sequence: TGTGCCAGCAGTCCCCCTAGGGGGCTAGCTCCCGGGGAGCTGTTTTTT.

Notes on this clonotype: This is likely a read error, given that the CDR3 carries no conserved phenylalanine or tryptophan at its end. The rearrangement joins TRBV30 to TRBJ1-2; TRBD1 aligns across 7 bases. The V gene end was trimmed by 2 bases and the J gene end by 6 bases; junction bases not matched to a gene: 12. Germline V lookup: CDR1 GTSNPN, CDR2 SVGIG (reference sequence). The CDR3 consists of 15 residues. The CDR3 sequence is CAWSRTVEGADGYTL. As DNA, the CDR3 is TGTGCCTGGAGTCGTACCGTTGAGGGGGCGGATGGCTACACCCTC.

The V call is TRBV3-1, the J call TRBJ2-5; tentatively, D is TRBD1 or TRBD2 (5 bases each). Trimming cost V 4 bases and J 2 bases, with 14 bases left between them. Germline-derived CDR1 and CDR2 are LGHDT and YNNKEL (reference sequence). The CDR3 consists of 15 residues. The CDR3 loop reads CASSPTRDPQETQYF. The CDR3 DNA follows: TGTGCCAGCAGCCCTACTCGGGACCCTCAAGAGACCCAGTACTTC.

This clonotype was counted at least ten times. The chain combines TRBV5-1 with TRBJ1-4; D is possibly TRBD1 (6 bases). Germline lookup yields CDR1 SGHRS and CDR2 YFSETQ. This CDR3 has 16 amino acids. Trimming pared 0 bases from V and 0 bases from J, leaving 9 bases between. The CDR3 spells CASSLARTATNEKLFF. In DNA, the CDR3 is TGCGCCAGCAGCTTGGCTCGGACAGCAACTAATGAAAAACTGTTTTTT.

This clonotype was counted ten times or more. This chain links TRBV13 with TRBJ2-3; 13 bases match TRBD2. The CDR3 extends over 17 amino acids. The germline V gene has CDR1 PRHDT and CDR2 FYEKMQ (reference sequence). The ends lost 2 bases at V and 4 bases at J; junction bases unmatched: 6. The DNA of the CDR3 is TGTGCCAGCAGCTTAAGAGGGACTAGCGGGATAGCAGATACGCAGTATTTT. Translating it yields CASSLRGTSGIADTQYF. Full variable domain (outside the CDR3, taken from reference TRBV13 and TRBJ2-3): AAGVIQSPRHLIKEKRETATLKCYPIPRHDTVYWYQQGPGQDPQFLISFYEKMQSDKGSIPDRFSAQQFSDYHSELNMSSLELGDSALYFCASSLRGTSGIADTQYFGPGTRLTVL.

In this sample, this clonotype turned up many times. The rearrangement uses TRBV20-1 and TRBJ1-4; tentative D call: TRBD1 (5 bases). Trimming pared 0 bases from V and 7 bases from J, leaving 12 bases between. Germline CDR1 DFQATT, CDR2 SNEGSKA (reference sequence). This CDR3 is built from 14 residues. The CDR3 DNA follows: TGCAGTGCTAGAGATCGGCAGGGCGGTGAAAAACTGTTTTTT. As protein: CSARDRQGGEKLFF.

The rearrangement links TRBV2 to TRBJ2-2; TRBD2 matches 12 bases. CDR3 length: 17 residues. Looked up from germline, CDR1 is SNHLY and CDR2 is FYNNEI. The V gene end was trimmed by 6 bases and the J gene end by 0 bases; junction bases not matched to a gene: 5. The CDR3 is CASSAGLAGSNTGELFF. The CDR3 DNA reads as TGTGCCAGCAGCGCCGGACTAGCGGGATCGAACACCGGGGAGCTGTTTTTT.

The sample holds a few counts of this clonotype. The chain combines TRBV30 with TRBJ2-3; D perhaps matches TRBD1 (6 bases). The CDR3 runs 15 residues. CDR1 GTSNPN and CDR2 SVGIG come from the germline V gene (reference sequence). The ends were cut back, 0 bases at V and 2 bases at J, with 12 bases in the middle. CDR3: CAWSVSGTNTDTQYF. In DNA form, the CDR3 reads TGTGCCTGGAGTGTCTCCGGGACAAACACAGATACGCAGTATTTT.

This clonotype came up many times. This rearrangement joins TRBV30 to TRBJ2-7; TRBD1 might be the D (8 bases). Trimming removed 1 base from V and 4 bases from J, with 20 bases in between. Germline lookup yields CDR1 GTSNPN and CDR2 SVGIG (reference sequence). The length of the CDR3 is 16 residues. CDR3 sequence (DNA): TGTGCCTGGAGTGACACCACTACAGGGGGGGTATACGAGCAGTACTTC. Protein: CAWSDTTTGGVYEQYF.

This clonotype was recorded many times. Here the CDR3 reads CSAVFGTAAGSKETQYF. The CDR3, as DNA: TGCAGTGCGGTTTTCGGGACGGCAGCGGGGTCCAAAGAGACCCAGTACTTC. The chain links TRBV20-1 to TRBJ2-5; 7 bases are shared with TRBD2. Germline lookup yields CDR1 DFQATT and CDR2 SNEGSKA (reference sequence). V gave up 6 bases and J gave up 3 bases; unmatched junction bases: 19. CDR3 size: 17 residues.

Many counts were recorded for this clonotype. The chain joins TRBV30 to TRBJ2-2; D gene unclear. This CDR3 is 12 amino acids long. The V and J ends lost 7 bases and 2 bases respectively, with 8 bases between them. CDR1 is GTSNPN and CDR2 is SVGIG in the germline V gene (reference sequence). The CDR3 coding sequence is TGTGCCTTCACATATAACACCGGGGAGCTGTTTTTT. It translates to CAFTYNTGELFF. The whole variable domain, remainder taken from reference TRBV30 and TRBJ2-2, is SQTIHQWPATLVQPVGSPLSLECTVEGTSNPNLYWYRQAAGRGLQLLFYSVGIGQISSEVPQNLSASRPQDRQFILSSKKLLLSDSGFYLCAFTYNTGELFFGEGSRLTVL.

The table lists this clonotype with many counts. This chain connects TRBV6-1 to TRBJ1-3; D may be TRBD1 (6 bases). Germline V gene lookup returns CDR1 MNHNS and CDR2 SASEGT. Trimming removed 1 base at V and 3 bases at J, with 7 bases between. The CDR3 totals 14 residues. This chain's CDR3 is CASSEGGLGNTIYF. As DNA, the CDR3 is TGTGCCAGCAGTGAAGGGGGGCTTGGAAACACCATATATTTT.

There are many counts of this clonotype. V and J are TRBV19 and TRBJ1-5; no clear D gene. The V gene's germline CDR1 is LNHDA and CDR2 SQIVND (reference sequence). With 1 base removed from V and 6 bases from J, the gap between germline ends came to 13 bases. CDR3 size: 15 residues. This CDR3 reads CASSIAGFSGQPQHF. CDR3 coding DNA: TGTGCCAGTAGTATAGCGGGGTTTTCGGGTCAGCCCCAGCATTTT.

Many counts were recorded for this clonotype. The chain combines TRBV7-3 with TRBJ2-1; TRBD2 matches at 8 bases. The CDR3 spans 16 residues. Germline V gene data show CDR1 as SGHTA and CDR2 as FQGTGA. After removal of 0 bases from V and 8 bases from J, the junction contained 9 bases not matched to a gene. CDR3 nucleotide sequence: TGTGCCAGCAGCTTAACGTTGTCTAGCGGGCAGGATGAGCAGTTCTTC. Protein: CASSLTLSSGQDEQFF.

This clonotype was recorded only once. A clone one base away is much larger, so this may be a read error. The V call is TRBV19, the J call TRBJ1-4, with 7 bases lining up with TRBD1. Germline values: CDR1 LNHDA, CDR2 SQIVND (reference sequence). Trimming cost V 9 bases and J 2 bases; bases outside gene matches: 9. The CDR3 totals 15 residues. CDR3 in DNA: TGTGCCAGCCAGGCAGGGGGAAGTACTAATGAAAAACTGTTTTTT. It is translated as CASQAGGSTNEKLFF.

This clonotype was seen repeatedly, ten times or more. This chain uses TRBV6-1 with TRBJ2-7, with 14 bases lining up with TRBD2. The CDR3 has 14 amino acids. Germline V gene sequence: CDR1 MNHNS, CDR2 SASEGT. V was pared by 6 bases and J by 9 bases, with 7 bases of the junction left unmatched. The CDR3 loop is CASRPGLAGEWQYF. CDR3 DNA: TGTGCCAGCAGACCGGGACTAGCGGGAGAATGGCAGTACTTC.

This clonotype was seen just once. This may be a read error: a much more frequent sequence differs by one nucleotide. The rearrangement links TRBV9 to TRBJ2-1, with 8 bases matching TRBD2. Germline CDR1 SGDLS, CDR2 YYNGEE. This CDR3 contains 15 residues. CDR3 DNA sequence: TGTGCCAGCAGCCCCCGGACTAGCTATAACAATGAGCGGTTCTTC. It translates to CASSPRTSYNNERFF. Complete variable domain (other parts from reference TRBV9 and TRBJ2-1): DSGVTQTPKHLITATGQRVTLRCSPRSGDLSVYWYQQSLDQGLQFLIQYYNGEERAKGNILERFSAQQFPDLHSELNLSSLELGDSALYFCASSPRTSYNNERFFGPGTRLTVL.

This clonotype appeared many times. The rearrangement uses TRBV29-1 and TRBJ2-7; a weak D match, TRBD2 (6 bases). The CDR3 has 14 amino acids. V gave up 6 bases and J gave up 6 bases, with 21 bases separating them. The germline V gene encodes CDR1 SQVTM and CDR2 ANQGSEA. The CDR3 loop is CSVPSGARRGEQYF. In DNA form, the CDR3 reads TGCAGCGTCCCTTCTGGGGCCAGGCGGGGCGAGCAGTACTTC.